The 20 T cell receptor beta chains below come from one sample, sequenced in a study of blood T cell repertoires in COVID-19. Assay: immunoSEQ multiplex PCR; the TCRdb copy retains only in-frame clones and omits some. The repertoire includes around 200,000 clones, 80% to 90% of them detected once, and approximately 9.9% sits in the top ten. Sequencing was performed on peripheral blood. Every receptor here comes from a woman aged 60-70 years with COVID-19, enrolled during active disease.

The rearrangement links TRBV7-6 to TRBJ2-6; possibly TRBD1 for D (6 bases). The CDR3 sequence is 16 residues long. In germline, CDR1 is SGHVS, CDR2 FNYEAQ. Trimming stripped 5 bases from V and 1 base from J, with 12 bases between. In nucleotides, the CDR3 is TGTGCCAGCAGCCGCCCAGGGGATTCTGGGGCCAACGTCCTGACTTTC. Its protein is CASSRPGDSGANVLTF.

The chain has TRBV3-1 (or the pseudogene TRBV3-2) and TRBJ1-2; D is unclear. Deletions cut 0 bases from V and 4 bases from J, with 9 bases between. CDR3 length equals 14 residues. In germline, CDR1 is LGHDT, CDR2 YNNKEL (reference sequence). CDR3 nucleotide sequence: TGTGCCAGCAGCCAAGATAACAGAAGCTATGGCTACACCTTC. Its translation is CASSQDNRSYGYTF.

The chain is built from TRBV10-1 and TRBJ2-4, with a possible D match to TRBD2 (5 bases). CDR1 and CDR2 from the germline V gene are WNHNN and SYGVQD (reference sequence). Trimming removed 0 bases at V and 9 bases at J, with 12 bases between. The CDR3 contains 14 residues. The CDR3 region is CASSESAARGIQYF. CDR3 sequence (DNA): TGCGCCAGCAGTGAGTCAGCCGCTCGGGGCATTCAGTACTTC.

V is TRBV9 and J is TRBJ2-4, with 8 bases identical to TRBD2. With V trimmed by 3 bases and J by 3 bases, 5 bases remained unmatched. The germline V gene encodes CDR1 SGDLS and CDR2 YYNGEE. The length of the CDR3 is 15 residues. The CDR3 sequence is CASSARGTSKNIQYF. CDR3 sequence (DNA): TGTGCCAGCAGCGCAAGGGGGACTAGCAAAAACATTCAGTACTTC.

The chain uses TRBV5-1 and TRBJ2-1; TRBD1 aligns across 9 bases. CDR1 and CDR2 (germline): SGHRS, YFSETQ. The V segment lost 7 bases and the J segment 1 base; nucleotides outside the gene matches: 3. This CDR3 contains 14 residues. CDR3 sequence: CASRTGESYNEQFF. The CDR3 nucleotides are TGCGCCAGCCGGACAGGGGAGTCCTACAATGAGCAGTTCTTC.

V gene TRBV7-3 combines with J gene TRBJ2-7; 9 bases are shared with TRBD1. V lost 3 bases and J lost 5; bases outside the gene matches: 8. Germline lookup yields CDR1 SGHTA and CDR2 FQGTGA. The CDR3 covers 15 residues. The CDR3 sequence is CASSFAGTGRNEQYF. In nucleotides, the CDR3 is TGTGCCAGCAGCTTCGCCGGGACAGGGAGGAACGAGCAGTACTTC.

The rearrangement joins TRBV2 to TRBJ2-7, with 10 bases matching TRBD1. CDR3 length: 15 residues. Germline lookup yields CDR1 SNHLY and CDR2 FYNNEI. With 4 bases clipped from V and 3 bases from J, the junction kept 6 bases outside the gene matches. The CDR3 is CASSAVDRGDYEQYF. DNA for the CDR3: TGTGCCAGCAGTGCCGTGGACAGGGGGGACTACGAGCAGTACTTC.

The J gene is TRBJ1-3, the V gene TRBV4-1; D may be TRBD1 (5 bases). Germline CDR1 reads MGHRA; CDR2 reads YSYEKL. CDR3 length: 16 amino acids. The germline V and J ends were trimmed by 3 bases and 1 base, with 13 bases remaining between them. DNA for the CDR3: TGCGCCAGCAGCCAGCAGGGTGCCGGTTCTGGAAACACCATATATTTT. This sequence encodes CASSQQGAGSGNTIYF.

This chain joins TRBV28 and TRBJ1-1, with D uncertain. Germline V gene data show CDR1 as MDHEN and CDR2 as SYDVKM. This CDR3 spans 16 amino acids. Trimming removed 4 bases at V and 0 bases at J, with 15 bases between. CDR3 bases: TGTGCCAGCAGTTCTGTGCTGGTACAGATGAACACTGAAGCTTTCTTT. This codes for CASSSVLVQMNTEAFF.

This chain connects TRBV2 to TRBJ2-3; 15 bases fit TRBD2. J was trimmed by 5 bases and V by 6 bases; bases with no gene match: 9. The CDR3 totals 17 residues. Per germline, CDR1 SNHLY and CDR2 FYNNEI. CDR3 loop: CASRERTSGRAQDTQYF. CDR3 coding DNA: TGTGCCAGCAGGGAGAGGACTAGCGGGAGGGCCCAAGATACGCAGTATTTT.

This rearrangement joins TRBV5-1 to TRBJ2-3; D is possibly TRBD1 (5 bases). CDR1 and CDR2 (germline): SGHRS, YFSETQ. V was shortened by 7 bases and J by 2 bases, with 20 bases between the two germline ends. The CDR3 has 16 residues. This chain's CDR3 is CASAPRQSWATDTQYF. As DNA, the CDR3 is TGCGCCAGCGCCCCAAGACAGTCTTGGGCCACAGATACGCAGTATTTT.

The chain links TRBV29-1 to TRBJ2-1; D not resolved. This CDR3 spans 15 amino acids. Trimming left V 4 bases short and J 4 bases short, with 17 bases between. Germline V gene lookup returns CDR1 SQVTM and CDR2 ANQGSEA. CDR3 residues: CSVAGTPRSYNEQFF. CDR3 in DNA: TGCAGCGTTGCCGGCACCCCGCGGAGTTACAATGAGCAGTTCTTC.

The J gene is TRBJ2-7, the V gene TRBV19, with 8 bases lining up with TRBD2. V was clipped by 7 bases and J by 4 bases; unmatched bases: 9. The CDR3 length is 14 residues. CDR1 is LNHDA and CDR2 is SQIVND in the germline V gene (reference sequence). The CDR3 region has the DNA TGTGCCAGTACCACTAAAGCGGGAGAGTACGAGCAGTACTTC. Its translation is CASTTKAGEYEQYF.

This clone appeared a single time. J is TRBJ2-1 and V is TRBV3-1 (or the pseudogene TRBV3-2); 13 positions agree with TRBD2. Germline V gene data show CDR1 as LGHDT and CDR2 as YNNKEL (reference sequence). The CDR3 runs to 15 residues. V shed 4 bases and J 9 bases; nucleotides not matched to a gene: 6. The CDR3 reads CASSPGLAGDGEQFF. The CDR3, as DNA: TGTGCCAGCAGCCCCGGACTAGCGGGAGATGGTGAGCAGTTCTTC.

This chain joins TRBV6-1 and TRBJ1-2; 7 nucleotides line up with TRBD1. The CDR3 loop spans 17 amino acids. CDR1 and CDR2 (germline): MNHNS, SASEGT. V was clipped by 4 bases and J by 0 bases; unmatched bases: 11. This chain's CDR3 is CASSAGTAEGTNYGYTF. The CDR3 bases are TGTGCCAGCAGTGCCGGGACAGCCGAAGGGACTAACTATGGCTACACCTTC.

The chain links TRBV6-4 to TRBJ2-5, with 7 bases matching TRBD1. Germline V gene lookup returns CDR1 MRHNA and CDR2 SNTAGT. The CDR3 has 16 residues. J lost 1 base, V lost 8 bases, and 13 bases had no gene match. Here the CDR3 DNA reads TGTGCCAGCCTCAGGGGGTTTCGTGAACTCCAAGAGACCCAGTACTTC. Its protein product is CASLRGFRELQETQYF.

This rearrangement joins TRBV11-3 to TRBJ2-5, with 9 bases matching TRBD2. CDR3 length: 15 residues. Germline CDR1 SGHNT, CDR2 YENEEA. V trimming: 5 bases; J trimming: 5 bases; junction bases outside the gene matches: 9. CDR3 DNA sequence: TGTGCCAGCAGCCCGGGGGGCGCGGGAGGGGAGACCCAGTACTTC. It encodes CASSPGGAGGETQYF.

The rearrangement uses TRBV6-2 or TRBV6-3 and TRBJ2-2, with 7 bases aligning to TRBD1. This CDR3 has 17 residues. J lost 4 bases, V lost 2 bases, and 10 bases had no gene match. CDR1 MNHEY and CDR2 SVGEGT come from the germline V gene. The DNA of the CDR3 is TGTGCCAGCAGTTACCCGACAGGGAGAGTTAGCACCGGGGAGCTGTTTTTT. The encoded protein is CASSYPTGRVSTGELFF.

The table lists this clone with many counts. CDR3 sequence (DNA): TGTGCCAGCGGGTTGAGGAGTCCCCAGCATTTT. Its protein is CASGLRSPQHF. The gene calls are TRBV27 and TRBJ1-5; D not certain. The CDR3 has 11 amino acids. Germline V gives CDR1 MNHEY, CDR2 SMNVEV (reference sequence). V dropped 8 bases and J dropped 10 bases, with 12 bases sitting between them.

This chain joins TRBV6-5 and TRBJ1-1; possibly TRBD1 for D (6 bases). CDR1 is MNHEY, CDR2 SVGAGI, per germline. The CDR3 sequence is 16 residues long. With 4 bases removed from V and 0 bases from J, the gap between germline ends came to 15 bases. The CDR3 DNA reads TGTGCCAGCAGTTTAGGACAGTGGTACATGAACACTGAAGCTTTCTTT. Translated: CASSLGQWYMNTEAFF.